Listed here is a single T cell receptor (beta chain). Germline trimming cut 0 bases from V and 8 bases from J; bases unmatched to any gene: 6. The CDR3 covers 15 residues. Germline V gene data show CDR1 as SGHRS and CDR2 as YFSETQ. In the source study's methods: Amplifying reference gene primers gave estimates of nucleated cell counts. Assay used: immunoSEQ multiplex PCR; TCRdb lists only in-frame clones, some missing. That table furnishes V, J and clone size, whereas the DNA furnished D and trimming. The sample contains some 50,000 clones, 86% of which appear only once. This sample was taken from a study of blood T cell repertoires in COVID-19. Turning to the study itself: Sources were T cells, B-cell-depleted T cells, or PBMCs; the material itself was cDNA or gDNA.

This TCR came from a woman in her fifties or sixties with acute or convalescent COVID-19. The J gene is TRBJ2-5, the V gene TRBV5-1; 11 bases are a match to TRBD2. The specimen sequenced was peripheral blood. The DNA for the CDR3 is TGCGCCAGCAGCTTGGGGCAGACTAGCGGGGTAACCCAGTACTTC. Its protein product is CASSLGQTSGVTQYF.